This is a list of T cell receptor beta chains from one sample in a study of early T cells in non-severe SARS-CoV-2 infection. Using its own MiXCR run on the 5' RACE reads, TCRdb lists one record per CDR3 protein. The sample gives 80,000 to 95,000 distinct CDR3 sequences, under 15% of which show up once; about 0.59% is in the top ten. Sequencing was carried out using whole blood. The receptors were sampled from an adult who was a healthcare worker with PCR-confirmed SARS-CoV-2 infection or an uninfected control (not recorded which). CDR3s include the opening cysteine and the closing phenylalanine or tryptophan. D genes are given only for firm matches. The listing skips clone size in some rows; elsewhere it reads once, few, many or a size class.

size	V	J	D	DNA	CDR3
few	TRBV20-1	TRBJ2-3	TRBD1	TGCAGTGCTAGGGGGGACAGGGGGCGAAGGACAGATACGCAGTATTTT	CSARGDRGRRTDTQYF
few	TRBV20-1	TRBJ1-5	NA	TGCAGTGCTAGAGGGCAGGGCTATCAGCCCCAGCATTTT	CSARGQGYQPQHF
NA	TRBV14	TRBJ2-5	TRBD1	TGTGCCAGCAGCCAGGGACAGAGTGTGACCCAGTACTTC	CASSQGQSVTQYF
NA	TRBV19	TRBJ1-1	NA	TGTGCCAGTAGCTCCGACCGGGACACCATGAACACTGAAGCTTTCTTT	CASSSDRDTMNTEAFF
few	TRBV11-2	TRBJ1-5	NA	TGTGCCAGCAGCTTAGAGGGCCTTAGCAATCAGCCCCAGCATTTT	CASSLEGLSNQPQHF
few	TRBV4-1	TRBJ2-5	NA	TGCGCCAGCAGCCAAGGTCCTAAAGAGACCCAGTACTTC	CASSQGPKETQYF
NA	TRBV30	TRBJ1-5	NA	TGTGCCTGGAGTGCTAGTGGGGATCAGCCCCAGCATTTT	CAWSASGDQPQHF
NA	TRBV12-3/TRBV12-4	TRBJ1-5	TRBD1	TGTGCCAGCAGTCGACAGGGAGACTTTCAGCCCCAGCATTTT	CASSRQGDFQPQHF
many	TRBV20-1	TRBJ2-4	NA	TGCAGTGCTAGAGAGAGGTCTTGGCAGGGAGCCAAAAACATTCAGTACTTC	CSARERSWQGAKNIQYF
NA	TRBV9	TRBJ1-1	NA	TGTGCCAGCAGCGTAGATTTGAGGGGAACTGAAGCTTTCTTT	CASSVDLRGTEAFF
many	TRBV6-1	TRBJ1-2	NA	TGTGCCAGCAGTGGAGGCCGTCACTCCTACGCTACCTTTTATGGCTACACCTTC	CASSGGRHSYATFYGYTF
few	TRBV2	TRBJ2-3	NA	TGTGCCCTGTGGGGGGAAACAGATACGCAGTATTTT	CALWGETDTQYF
many	TRBV20-1	TRBJ2-3	TRBD2	TGCAGTGCTAGAGCAATCGGGAGGACAGATACGCAGTATTTT	CSARAIGRTDTQYF
NA	TRBV28	TRBJ2-3	TRBD2	TGTGCCAGCAGTTGGGCTAGCGGGGGAGGAACAGATACGCAGTATTTT	CASSWASGGGTDTQYF
NA	TRBV7-9	TRBJ1-6	TRBD1	TGTGCCAGCAGCCCACCTTTGAAAGACAGGGTCCTTTCACCCCTCCACTTT	CASSPPLKDRVLSPLHF